A single T cell receptor beta chain is shown here with its context. Cohort assignment relied on participant-reported clinical history. These data are taken from a study of blood T cell repertoires in COVID-19. Sequencing was performed with immunoSEQ multiplex PCR; in TCRdb, only in-frame clones are kept and a portion is missing. The sample records about 400,000 clones, about 89% being singletons. V lost 1 base and J lost 4; bases outside the gene matches: 6. This CDR3 has 16 amino acids. Germline CDR1 SEHNR, CDR2 FQNEAQ (reference sequence). This sequence was found in a man aged 40-50 years in a cohort exposed to, infected with or recovered from COVID-19 (not recorded which). The specimen was PBMCs or T cells enriched from blood (not recorded which). This chain joins TRBV7-9 and TRBJ1-4; TRBD1 aligns across 7 bases. The CDR3: CASSLGGGTVNEKLFF. CDR3 DNA: TGTGCCAGCAGCTTAGGAGGCGGGACAGTTAATGAAAAACTGTTTTTT.